The 18 T cell receptor beta chains given below trace back to one sample, sequenced in a study of blood T cell repertoires in COVID-19. Using immunoSEQ multiplex PCR, the repertoire was profiled, and TCRdb retains in-frame clones only, with some absent. The profile shows approximately 240,000 clones, approximately 80% of them singletons. The sample comprised PBMCs or T cells enriched from blood (not recorded which). Receptor source: a woman aged 40-49 years with acute COVID-19.

The chain combines TRBV12-3 or TRBV12-4 with TRBJ2-3; D gene unclear. The CDR3 has 13 residues. V was pared by 3 bases and J by 1 base, with 5 bases between. CDR3 sequence reads: CASSFLRTDTQYF. The CDR3 region has the DNA TGTGCCAGCAGTTTTCTCCGCACAGATACGCAGTATTTT.

This chain connects TRBV4-1 to TRBJ2-3, with TRBD1 matching 9 bases. The germline V gene encodes CDR1 MGHRA and CDR2 YSYEKL. J lost 5 bases, V lost 4 bases, and 10 bases had no gene match. This CDR3 is built from 16 residues. This chain's CDR3 is CASSLLGQGTQDTQYF. The CDR3 nucleotides are TGCGCCAGCAGCCTACTCGGACAGGGGACACAAGATACGCAGTATTTT.

The chain joins TRBV5-1 to TRBJ1-3; 9 bases agree with TRBD1. Germline-derived CDR1 and CDR2 are SGHRS and YFSETQ. The V gene end was trimmed by 4 bases and the J gene end by 4 bases; junction bases not matched to a gene: 6. The CDR3 contains 15 residues. CDR3 in amino acids: CASSTRQGGGNTIYF. CDR3 in DNA: TGCGCCAGCAGCACCCGACAGGGGGGAGGAAACACCATATATTTT. Drawing the rest from reference TRBV5-1 and TRBJ1-3, the complete variable domain is KAGVTQTPRYLIKTRGQQVTLSCSPISGHRSVSWYQQTPGQGLQFLFEYFSETQRNKGNFPGRFSGRQFSNSRSEMNVSTLELGDSALYLCASSTRQGGGNTIYFGEGSWLTVV.

This chain uses TRBV5-1 with TRBJ2-1; 11 bases line up with TRBD1. Trimming removed 4 bases from V and 10 bases from J; junction bases left unmatched: 7. The CDR3 totals 14 residues. CDR1 and CDR2 from the germline V gene are SGHRS and YFSETQ. Here the CDR3 DNA reads TGCGCCAGCAGCCCGGGACAGGGGGAGGGGGAGCAGTTCTTC. Residues: CASSPGQGEGEQFF.

This rearrangement joins TRBV9 to TRBJ2-3, with 12 bases identical to TRBD2. The CDR3 runs 18 residues. Germline trimming cut 4 bases from V and 5 bases from J; bases unmatched to any gene: 14. The germline V gene encodes CDR1 SGDLS and CDR2 YYNGEE. The CDR3 spells CASSSQPSGGAGEDTQYF. The CDR3 DNA sequence: TGTGCCAGCAGCTCCCAACCTAGCGGGGGGGCTGGAGAAGATACGCAGTATTTT.

V and J are TRBV6-2 or TRBV6-3 and TRBJ1-5; a possible D gene is TRBD1 (5 bases). The CDR3 has 14 amino acids. In germline, CDR1 is MNHEY, CDR2 SVGEGT. Trimming removed 2 bases from V and 6 bases from J, with 11 bases in between. The DNA for the CDR3 is TGTGCCAGCAGTTACAGAGGGGAGGCTCAGCCCCAGCATTTT. It specifies CASSYRGEAQPQHF.

This clone appeared a single time. Because the CDR3 is missing its conserved closing phenylalanine or tryptophan, this is likely a read error. The limits of the CDR3 on the DNA are not certain, so only TCRdb's listed CDR3 is given. V is TRBV3-1 (or the pseudogene TRBV3-2) and J is TRBJ1-1. The CDR3 totals 10 residues, both ends included. Germline CDR1 LGHDT, CDR2 YNNKEL (reference sequence). This CDR3 is CASSPHWRPV.

The chain carries TRBV28 and TRBJ2-7; D may be TRBD1 (5 bases). Trimming stripped 4 bases from V and 2 bases from J, with 18 bases between. The CDR3 loop spans 16 amino acids. Germline V lookup: CDR1 MDHEN, CDR2 SYDVKM. CDR3 nucleotides: TGTGCCAGCAGTTCTACCGGGCCCCCCAGGGCCTACGAGCAGTACTTC. Translated, it gives CASSSTGPPRAYEQYF.

The chain recombines TRBV3-1 (or the pseudogene TRBV3-2) with TRBJ2-7, with D perhaps matching TRBD2 (6 bases). Germline assignment: CDR1 LGHDT and CDR2 YNNKEL (reference sequence). Trimming pared 4 bases from V and 7 bases from J, leaving 23 bases between. The CDR3 has 16 residues. CDR3 nucleotide sequence: TGTGCCAGCAGCCTACGACAAACCTCCGGACGGGGGGAGCAGTACTTC. Amino acid sequence: CASSLRQTSGRGEQYF.

The CDR3 reads CASSTGLAGGMRATQYF. The CDR3 nucleotides read TGTGCCAGCAGCACCGGACTAGCGGGGGGAATGAGGGCTACGCAGTATTTT. This sequence joins TRBV7-3 and TRBJ2-3; 14 bases fit TRBD2. Germline-derived CDR1 and CDR2 are SGHTA and FQGTGA. This CDR3 is 17 amino acids long. The V gene end was trimmed by 5 bases and the J gene end by 8 bases; junction bases not matched to a gene: 12.

V is TRBV10-3 and J is TRBJ2-1; 10 bases fit TRBD1. Losses at the gene ends were 0 bases for V and 9 bases for J; bases not matched to a gene: 5. The length of the CDR3 is 15 residues. Per germline, CDR1 ENHRY and CDR2 SYGVKD. CDR3 sequence reads: CAISESGQGRSEQFF. The CDR3 nucleotides read TGTGCCATCAGTGAGTCGGGACAGGGGCGGAGTGAGCAGTTCTTC.

V usage is TRBV6-1 and J usage is TRBJ2-5; 7 nucleotides match TRBD2. This CDR3 is 17 amino acids long. The germline V gene has CDR1 MNHNS and CDR2 SASEGT. Trimming removed 4 bases from V and 7 bases from J; junction bases left unmatched: 18. DNA of the CDR3: TGTGCCAGCAGTGGCACGTTGGCGGGGGACCCCTGGCTGACCCAGTACTTC. This gives the protein CASSGTLAGDPWLTQYF.

J is TRBJ2-7 and V is TRBV18; D is possibly TRBD1 (5 bases). The CDR3 extends over 13 amino acids. Germline-derived CDR1 and CDR2 are KGHSH and LQKENI. Trimming removed 2 bases from V and 6 bases from J, with 11 bases in between. CDR3 DNA sequence: TGTGCCAGCTCACCAGTTGGGGCTAGCGAGCAGTACTTC. As protein: CASSPVGASEQYF.

V usage is TRBV11-2 and J usage is TRBJ2-7; TRBD2 agrees at 8 bases. The germline gives CDR1 SGHAT, CDR2 FQNNGV. The CDR3 length is 13 residues. V trimming: 5 bases; J trimming: 4 bases; junction bases outside the gene matches: 4. The CDR3: CASSHGGAYEQYF. Here the CDR3 DNA reads TGTGCCAGCAGCCACGGGGGGGCATACGAGCAGTACTTC.

The rearrangement uses TRBV24-1 and TRBJ2-1; 11 bases align to TRBD2. V lost 0 bases and J lost 9; bases outside the gene matches: 9. The CDR3 consists of 17 residues. The germline V gene encodes CDR1 KGHDR and CDR2 SFDVKD. The DNA for the CDR3 is TGTGCCACCAGTGATTTGGTGGGACTAGCGGAGGCGGGTGAGCAGTTCTTC. Translating gives CATSDLVGLAEAGEQFF.

This rearrangement joins TRBV2 to TRBJ1-1; a weak D match, TRBD1 (6 bases). V lost 1 base, J lost 2 bases, and 14 bases lay in between. Germline V lookup: CDR1 SNHLY, CDR2 FYNNEI. The CDR3 has 16 amino acids. This CDR3 reads CASSEGHTGGNTEAFF. For the CDR3, the DNA is TGTGCCAGCAGTGAAGGCCACACGGGGGGCAACACTGAAGCTTTCTTT.

The gene calls are TRBV5-4 and TRBJ1-2; no reliable D call. In germline, CDR1 is SGHNT, CDR2 YYREEE (reference sequence). CDR3 length equals 12 residues. V lost 4 bases and J lost 5, with 9 bases in between. The CDR3 is CASSTDSYGYTF. CDR3 DNA sequence: TGTGCCAGCAGCACGGACTCTTATGGCTACACCTTC.

J is TRBJ1-2 and V is TRBV4-2; 9 bases are shared with TRBD1. The germline CDR1 and CDR2 sequences are LGHNA and YNFKEQ. This CDR3 is 15 amino acids long. Trimming at V came to 1 base and at J to 2 bases, leaving 2 bases not matched to a gene. CDR3 sequence reads: CASSQAGTGNYGYTF. The CDR3 coding sequence is TGTGCCAGCAGCCAAGCTGGGACAGGGAACTATGGCTACACCTTC.